This record covers a single TCR beta chain. This specimen comes from a study of shared clonotypes between healthy human individuals. Clones were sequenced by immunoSEQ multiplex PCR, and TCRdb holds only the in-frame ones, with some missing. This table has around 1 million clones, 76% appearing once. Unmatched junction bases numbered 3, after V lost 3 bases and J lost 6 bases. There are 13 residues in the CDR3. Per the germline V gene, CDR1 is GTSNPN and CDR2 is SVGIG (reference sequence). The chain has TRBV30 and TRBJ1-5; TRBD1 agrees at 9 bases. The sequencing input was memory CD4+ T cells sorted from blood. Subset here: CD45RA-negative fraction. This receptor was identified in a man younger than 35 in good health. DNA for the CDR3: TGTGCCTGGAGACAGGGGGCGGGTCAGCCCCAGCATTTT. Translation gives CAWRQGAGQPQHF.